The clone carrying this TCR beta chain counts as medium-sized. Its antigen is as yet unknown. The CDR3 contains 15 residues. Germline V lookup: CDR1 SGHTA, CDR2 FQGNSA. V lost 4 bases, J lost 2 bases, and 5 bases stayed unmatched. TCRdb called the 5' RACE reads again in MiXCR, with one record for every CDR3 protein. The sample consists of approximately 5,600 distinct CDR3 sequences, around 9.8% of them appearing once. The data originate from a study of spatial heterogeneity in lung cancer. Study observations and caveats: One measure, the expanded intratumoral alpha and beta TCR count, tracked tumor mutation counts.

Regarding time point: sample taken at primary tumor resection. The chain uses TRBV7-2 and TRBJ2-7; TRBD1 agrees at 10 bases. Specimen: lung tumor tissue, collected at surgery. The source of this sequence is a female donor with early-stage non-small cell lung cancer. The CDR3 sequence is CASSSDRGGTYEQYF. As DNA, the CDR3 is TGTGCCAGCAGCTCGGACAGGGGGGGAACCTACGAGCAGTACTTC.